The entry below describes one T cell receptor beta chain. Clones were sequenced by immunoSEQ multiplex PCR, and TCRdb holds only the in-frame ones, with some missing. The repertoire holds about 1 million clones, with about 80% as singletons. Trimming shortened V by 1 base and J by 3 bases, and 9 bases separated the two germline ends. CDR1 is SEHNR, CDR2 FQNEAQ, per germline (reference sequence). The CDR3 has 14 residues. These data originate in a study of shared clonotypes between healthy human individuals. The chain is built from TRBV7-9 and TRBJ1-2; D is undetermined. The receptor comes from a man aged 18 to 29 in good health. The sample taken for sequencing was memory CD4+ T cells sorted from blood. Subset described: CD45RA-negative fraction. CDR3 sequence (DNA): TGTGCCAGCAGCTTAGAACGAAGTCACTATGGCTACACCTTC. Translated, it gives CASSLERSHYGYTF.